The present T cell receptor beta chain was sequenced within a study of cytomegalovirus exposure and HLA in healthy donors. Study at large: The roughly 700 first-cohort repertoires shared a platform with the roughly 130 validation repertoires, as reported in a later analysis. Study-level results: Reported results showed that the classifier diagnosed cytomegalovirus status with high specificity and sensitivity.

This CDR3 is built from 15 residues. CDR1 is LNHDA, CDR2 SQIVND, per germline (reference sequence). V dropped 4 bases and J dropped 3; count of bases not matched to a gene: 3. Profiling relied on immunoSEQ multiplex PCR, and the TCRdb table lists in-frame clones only, not all of them. The table lists about 280,000 clones, about 86% of them singletons. The donors were members of the roughly 130-subject validation cohort (separate from the approximately 730-subject first cohort). Notes on this clone: Its cognate antigen is unknown.

The source of this sequence is a young woman in good health and CMV-seronegative. Sequences were obtained from PBMCs. The rearrangement links TRBV19 to TRBJ2-7; 13 nucleotides align to TRBD2. In nucleotides, the CDR3 is TGTGCCAGTAGTACTAGGACTAGCGGGAGCTACGAGCAGTACTTC. Translated: CASSTRTSGSYEQYF. Full variable domain (outside the CDR3, taken from reference TRBV19 and TRBJ2-7): DGGITQSPKYLFRKEGQNVTLSCEQNLNHDAMYWYRQDPGQGLRLIYYSQIVNDFQKGDIAEGYSVSREKKESFPLTVTSAQKNPTAFYLCASSTRTSGSYEQYFGPGTRLTVT.